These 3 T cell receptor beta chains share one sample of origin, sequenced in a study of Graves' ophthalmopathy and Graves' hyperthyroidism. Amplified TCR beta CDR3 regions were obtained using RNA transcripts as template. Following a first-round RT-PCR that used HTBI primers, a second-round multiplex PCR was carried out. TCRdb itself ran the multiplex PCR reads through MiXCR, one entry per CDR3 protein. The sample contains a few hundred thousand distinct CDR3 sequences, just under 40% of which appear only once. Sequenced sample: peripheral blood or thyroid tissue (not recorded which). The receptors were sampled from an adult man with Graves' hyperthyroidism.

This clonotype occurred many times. CDR3 DNA: TGTGCCAGCAGCTTGGCCGCAGGAATGAACACTGAAGCTTTCTTT. Its translation is CASSLAAGMNTEAFF. The V and J genes are TRBV5-4 and TRBJ1-1; D remains unclear. V was clipped by 0 bases and J by 0 bases, with 9 bases between them. This CDR3 has 15 amino acids. The germline V gene has CDR1 SGHNT and CDR2 YYREEE (reference sequence).

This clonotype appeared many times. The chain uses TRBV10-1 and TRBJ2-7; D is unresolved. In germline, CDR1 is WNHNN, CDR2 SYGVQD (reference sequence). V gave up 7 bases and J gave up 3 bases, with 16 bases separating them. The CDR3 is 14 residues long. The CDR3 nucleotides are TGCGCCAGCAAGAAGGCCAAAGACCACTACGAGCAGTACTTC. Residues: CASKKAKDHYEQYF.

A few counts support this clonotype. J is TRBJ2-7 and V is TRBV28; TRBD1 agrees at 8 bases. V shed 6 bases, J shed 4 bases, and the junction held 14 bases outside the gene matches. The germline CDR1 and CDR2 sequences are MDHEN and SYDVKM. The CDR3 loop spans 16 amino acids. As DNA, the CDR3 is TGTGCCAGCAGCCCTGCGTCGGGACAGGAGAGATACGAGCAGTACTTC. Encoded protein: CASSPASGQERYEQYF.